These T cell receptor beta chains were read from a single sample in a study of identical twins. Each CDR3 protein is one row after TCRdb ran MiXCR on the 5' RACE reads. The data hold 450,000 or so distinct CDR3 sequences, with 11% to 15% observed a single time. In addition, the sample was reused for a study of yellow fever vaccine responses in identical twins.

The sample taken for sequencing was CD4+ T cells sorted from blood. The receptors originated from a young woman in good health. Both conserved end residues are part of each CDR3. Fields, in order: D gene, J gene, V gene, clone size, CDR3 protein, CDR3 DNA. D genes are given only for firm matches. Size is stated for part of the rows, as once, few or many counts, or as a class when the clone is expanded.

d_call: TRBD1
j_call: TRBJ2-7
v_call: TRBV27
clone_size: .
cdr3_aa: CASSSTGLPYEQYF
cdr3_nt: TGTGCCAGCAGTTCGACAGGGCTACCCTACGAGCAGTACTTC

d_call: TRBD2
j_call: TRBJ2-3
v_call: TRBV20-1
clone_size: few
cdr3_aa: CSARDSRGERGTDTQYF
cdr3_nt: TGCAGTGCTAGAGACTCCCGGGGGGAGCGGGGCACAGATACGCAGTATTTT

d_call: .
j_call: TRBJ2-5
v_call: TRBV10-2
clone_size: many
cdr3_aa: CASSNSPETQYF
cdr3_nt: TGCGCCAGCAGTAACAGCCCAGAGACCCAGTACTTC

d_call: .
j_call: TRBJ2-2
v_call: TRBV7-2
clone_size: .
cdr3_aa: CASSPQGFGELFF
cdr3_nt: TGTGCCAGCAGCCCCCAGGGGTTCGGGGAGCTGTTTTTT

d_call: .
j_call: TRBJ2-2
v_call: TRBV5-6
clone_size: .
cdr3_aa: CASSGGMNTGELFF
cdr3_nt: TGTGCCAGCAGCGGGGGAATGAACACCGGGGAGCTGTTTTTT

d_call: .
j_call: TRBJ2-6
v_call: TRBV7-2
clone_size: few
cdr3_aa: CASSLVGLKGGANVLTF
cdr3_nt: TGTGCCAGCAGCTTAGTGGGATTAAAGGGTGGGGCCAACGTCCTGACTTTC

d_call: .
j_call: TRBJ2-7
v_call: TRBV5-1
clone_size: .
cdr3_aa: CASSSEGIVYEQYF
cdr3_nt: TGCGCCAGCAGCTCCGAGGGGATCGTTTACGAGCAGTACTTC

d_call: TRBD1
j_call: TRBJ2-1
v_call: TRBV6-2/TRBV6-3
clone_size: few
cdr3_aa: CASSLDRGWQFF
cdr3_nt: TGTGCCAGCAGTTTGGACAGGGGATGGCAGTTCTTC

d_call: .
j_call: TRBJ2-7
v_call: TRBV28
clone_size: few
cdr3_aa: CASSLVAGAQYF
cdr3_nt: TGTGCCAGCAGTTTAGTGGCAGGGGCGCAGTACTTC

d_call: .
j_call: TRBJ2-7
v_call: TRBV2
clone_size: few
cdr3_aa: CASSEGRGDEQYF
cdr3_nt: TGTGCCAGCAGTGAGGGCAGGGGAGACGAGCAGTACTTC

d_call: .
j_call: TRBJ2-3
v_call: TRBV20-1
clone_size: .
cdr3_aa: CSAPPSVDTQYF
cdr3_nt: TGCAGTGCCCCTCCGAGCGTAGATACGCAGTATTTT

d_call: .
j_call: TRBJ2-3
v_call: TRBV2
clone_size: few
cdr3_aa: CASIGNSADTQYF
cdr3_nt: TGTGCCAGTATCGGGAACTCCGCAGATACGCAGTATTTT

d_call: .
j_call: TRBJ2-7
v_call: TRBV5-1
clone_size: many
cdr3_aa: CASRRTEGYEQYF
cdr3_nt: TGCGCCAGCAGGAGGACAGAAGGCTACGAGCAGTACTTC

d_call: TRBD1
j_call: TRBJ2-4
v_call: TRBV6-1
clone_size: .
cdr3_aa: CASSGDREGGKNIQYF
cdr3_nt: TGTGCCAGCAGTGGGGACAGGGAAGGAGGCAAAAACATTCAGTACTTC

d_call: .
j_call: TRBJ2-7
v_call: TRBV7-8
clone_size: few
cdr3_aa: CASSPRTVIYEQYF
cdr3_nt: TGTGCCAGCAGCCCCCGAACCGTTATCTACGAGCAGTACTTC

d_call: TRBD2
j_call: TRBJ2-5
v_call: TRBV14
clone_size: few
cdr3_aa: CASSHQLAGVPQYF
cdr3_nt: TGTGCCAGCAGCCACCAACTAGCGGGAGTTCCCCAGTACTTC

d_call: TRBD2
j_call: TRBJ2-7
v_call: TRBV6-2/TRBV6-3
clone_size: .
cdr3_aa: CASSSPYTLAGDYEQYF
cdr3_nt: TGTGCCAGCAGTTCGCCTTATACGTTAGCGGGAGACTACGAGCAGTACTTC

d_call: TRBD2
j_call: TRBJ2-2
v_call: TRBV20-1
clone_size: few
cdr3_aa: CSAGLAGAGELFF
cdr3_nt: TGCAGTGCTGGACTAGCGGGAGCCGGGGAGCTGTTTTTT

d_call: TRBD1
j_call: TRBJ2-2
v_call: TRBV7-8
clone_size: many
cdr3_aa: CASSLVSQGAGGTGELFF
cdr3_nt: TGTGCCAGCAGCTTAGTTTCGCAGGGGGCGGGTGGCACCGGGGAGCTGTTTTTT

d_call: .
j_call: TRBJ2-5
v_call: TRBV19
clone_size: many
cdr3_aa: CASSPTGFQETQYF
cdr3_nt: TGTGCCAGTAGCCCCACCGGTTTTCAAGAGACCCAGTACTTC

d_call: .
j_call: TRBJ2-4
v_call: TRBV7-2
clone_size: .
cdr3_aa: CASSPTINSGSYF
cdr3_nt: TGTGCCAGCAGCCCAACGATAAACTCAGGGTCGTACTTC

d_call: TRBD2
j_call: TRBJ2-3
v_call: TRBV27
clone_size: .
cdr3_aa: CASSLVSRLAGGTDTQYF
cdr3_nt: TGTGCCAGCAGTTTGGTTTCCCGGCTAGCGGGAGGCACAGATACGCAGTATTTT

d_call: TRBD1
j_call: TRBJ1-6
v_call: TRBV6-1
clone_size: .
cdr3_aa: CASSLGDSLSPLHF
cdr3_nt: TGTGCCAGCAGTCTAGGGGACAGTCTTTCACCCCTCCACTTT

d_call: .
j_call: TRBJ1-6
v_call: TRBV2
clone_size: few
cdr3_aa: CASSAAGNSPLHF
cdr3_nt: TGTGCCAGCAGTGCTGCCGGGAATTCACCCCTCCACTTT

d_call: TRBD2
j_call: TRBJ2-2
v_call: TRBV12-3/TRBV12-4
clone_size: many
cdr3_aa: CASSPSGGRATTGELFF
cdr3_nt: TGTGCCAGCAGCCCTAGTGGGGGGAGGGCAACCACCGGGGAGCTGTTTTTT

d_call: .
j_call: TRBJ2-2
v_call: TRBV29-1
clone_size: many
cdr3_aa: CSYVGVGGELFF
cdr3_nt: TGCAGCTATGTCGGGGTCGGCGGGGAGCTGTTTTTT

d_call: TRBD1
j_call: TRBJ2-7
v_call: TRBV29-1
clone_size: .
cdr3_aa: CSVEDPGQGGSGSYEQYF
cdr3_nt: TGCAGCGTTGAAGACCCGGGACAGGGGGGCTCCGGGTCCTACGAGCAGTACTTC

d_call: .
j_call: TRBJ1-3
v_call: TRBV29-1
clone_size: .
cdr3_aa: CSVVPENTGAGNTIYF
cdr3_nt: TGCAGCGTTGTCCCCGAAAACACAGGTGCTGGAAACACCATATATTTT

d_call: TRBD2
j_call: TRBJ2-1
v_call: TRBV4-3
clone_size: many
cdr3_aa: CASSQLGSGTYNEQFF
cdr3_nt: TGCGCCAGCAGCCAATTGGGTAGCGGGACCTACAATGAGCAGTTCTTC

d_call: .
j_call: TRBJ1-4
v_call: TRBV28
clone_size: few
cdr3_aa: CATKEGGTNEKLFF
cdr3_nt: TGTGCCACCAAAGAGGGGGGAACTAATGAAAAACTGTTTTTT

d_call: TRBD2
j_call: TRBJ2-7
v_call: TRBV7-9
clone_size: .
cdr3_aa: CASSLGLAGARGEQYF
cdr3_nt: TGTGCCAGCAGCTTAGGACTAGCGGGGGCCCGAGGAGAGCAGTACTTC

d_call: .
j_call: TRBJ2-7
v_call: TRBV2
clone_size: .
cdr3_aa: CACSLNLRGLNFSSYEQYF
cdr3_nt: TGTGCCTGCAGTTTAAATTTAAGGGGACTCAATTTTAGCTCCTACGAGCAGTACTTC

d_call: .
j_call: TRBJ2-1
v_call: TRBV5-1
clone_size: .
cdr3_aa: CASSPRRLGAYSNEQFF
cdr3_nt: TGCGCCAGCAGCCCCCGAAGGTTGGGGGCCTATTCGAATGAGCAGTTCTTC

d_call: .
j_call: TRBJ2-1
v_call: TRBV20-1
clone_size: few
cdr3_aa: CSLEGLAETYNEQFF
cdr3_nt: TGCAGTCTCGAGGGGCTAGCAGAGACTTACAATGAGCAGTTCTTC

d_call: .
j_call: TRBJ2-7
v_call: TRBV15
clone_size: many
cdr3_aa: CATSRASGVDEQYF
cdr3_nt: TGTGCCACCAGCAGAGCGAGTGGAGTGGACGAGCAGTACTTC

d_call: .
j_call: TRBJ1-4
v_call: TRBV18
clone_size: .
cdr3_aa: CASSPQNSLNEKLFF
cdr3_nt: TGTGCCAGCTCACCACAGAACAGCCTAAATGAAAAACTGTTTTTT

d_call: TRBD1
j_call: TRBJ2-5
v_call: TRBV5-1
clone_size: few
cdr3_aa: CASSLGDREGKTQYF
cdr3_nt: TGCGCCAGCAGCTTGGGGGACAGGGAGGGAAAGACCCAGTACTTC

d_call: .
j_call: TRBJ2-1
v_call: TRBV5-7
clone_size: .
cdr3_aa: CAMGPVGGARQDNEQFF
cdr3_nt: TGTGCCATGGGCCCCGTGGGGGGGGCCCGACAGGACAATGAGCAGTTCTTC

d_call: TRBD2
j_call: TRBJ2-1
v_call: TRBV11-2
clone_size: many
cdr3_aa: CASSEEAGGVDEQFF
cdr3_nt: TGTGCCAGCAGCGAAGAGGCGGGGGGGGTCGATGAGCAGTTCTTC

d_call: .
j_call: TRBJ2-6
v_call: TRBV6-1
clone_size: .
cdr3_aa: CASRSGYSGANVLTF
cdr3_nt: TGTGCCAGCAGGTCAGGTTACTCTGGGGCCAACGTCCTGACTTTC

d_call: .
j_call: TRBJ1-2
v_call: TRBV7-8
clone_size: few
cdr3_aa: CASSLEGGGGANTF
cdr3_nt: TGTGCCAGCAGCTTAGAAGGCGGGGGAGGGGCCAACACCTTC

d_call: .
j_call: TRBJ1-5
v_call: TRBV12-3/TRBV12-4
clone_size: few
cdr3_aa: CASSLARQYSNQPQHF
cdr3_nt: TGTGCCAGCAGTTTAGCTCGACAGTATAGCAATCAGCCCCAGCATTTT

d_call: TRBD2
j_call: TRBJ2-7
v_call: TRBV10-2
clone_size: .
cdr3_aa: CASSEPGTSGSYEQYF
cdr3_nt: TGCGCCAGCAGTGAGCCCGGGACTAGCGGGAGCTACGAGCAGTACTTC

d_call: .
j_call: TRBJ2-5
v_call: TRBV20-1
clone_size: .
cdr3_aa: CSEISTAQETQYF
cdr3_nt: TGCAGTGAAATTTCGACAGCCCAAGAGACCCAGTACTTC

d_call: .
j_call: TRBJ2-1
v_call: TRBV11-2
clone_size: .
cdr3_aa: CASSLAPGRDEQFF
cdr3_nt: TGTGCCAGCAGCTTAGCTCCGGGACGCGATGAGCAGTTCTTC

d_call: .
j_call: TRBJ2-3
v_call: TRBV2
clone_size: few
cdr3_aa: CASSEQGPDTQYF
cdr3_nt: TGTGCCAGCAGTGAACAGGGCCCAGATACGCAGTATTTT